The subject of this entry is one T cell receptor beta chain. This clonotype was seen ten or more times. It lacks a known antigen. It has no much larger one-base neighbor in the sample; base qualities were not kept. Trimming removed 0 bases from V and 5 bases from J, leaving 11 bases between the germline ends. The cysteine opens and the phenylalanine closes a CDR3 of 14 amino acids. Only CDR3 DNA remains: 42 bases, in frame from the first base. CDR1 and CDR2 are read off the germline V gene as SGHRS and YFSETQ. This sample is drawn from a study of T cells in Graves' hyperthyroidism and ophthalmopathy (dated by TCRdb to between 2018 and 2021). General notes on the study: Peripheral blood samples were taken at the time of initial diagnosis, prior to any treatment. Once sampling was done, hyperthyroidism patients were given methimazole at a starting dose of 30 mg daily, whereas ophthalmopathy patients were given high-dose intravenous methylprednisolone. Prospective prediction of ophthalmopathy was tested in an independent validation cohort of 18 to 20 hyperthyroidism patients and 15 to 17 patients who later progressed to ophthalmopathy. The 85 to 100 discovery patients were divided at random into training and test sets in a 7:3 ratio. The paper describes TCR Vbeta CDR3 sequencing of 140 or so peripheral blood samples, made up of 43 ophthalmopathy patients, roughly 80 hyperthyroidism patients and about 17 progressor patients. To identify distinguishing TCR V-J signatures, a discovery cohort of around 100 patients was used, comprising fewer than 45 with Graves' ophthalmopathy and around 57 with stable Graves' hyperthyroidism. In addition, the study compared T-cell repertoires in thyroid tissue and in blood from about 6 Graves' hyperthyroidism patients. The study at large found these results: A 13 V-J signature model separated ophthalmopathy from stable hyperthyroidism, with 87.88% sensitivity and 81% to 83% specificity in cross-validation and 80%/75% in testing. In validation, the model predicted progression to ophthalmopathy a median of 6.5 months before onset, with about 64% sensitivity and 72.22% specificity. Sample size was not statistically predetermined, and blinding of investigators to group allocation was not performed. Most expanded thyroid clonotypes (frequency above 0.001) were also found in blood, which suggests that blood repertoires may mirror thyroid immune responses.

The TCR beta CDR3 regions were amplified from RNA transcripts. The TCR CDR3 was subjected to a first round of RT-PCR using the HTBI primer set and the Qiagen OneStep RT-PCR kit. A second multiplex PCR round built the libraries, followed by size selection and purification. Paired-end sequencing of the libraries was performed with 100 bp reads on an Illumina HiSeq2000. As for the authors' bioinformatics: SOAPnuke was used to process the raw data, throwing out any read that contained adapters or uncalled bases, had a mean Phred below 15, or lacked an exact constant-primer or identifier match. COPE v1.2.5 was used to merge high-quality paired reads, and clonotypes were defined as unique nucleotide sequences. MiTCR v1.1 was used to align clonotypes to the IMGT TRBV, TRBD and TRBJ reference segments. Only V-J combinations with frequency above 0.0001, covering roughly 99% of repertoires, were analysed. A TCS score was defined as the ratio between F50 (clonal expansion) and ExV (chaos), using BLOSUM62-based TCRdist between CDR3 peptides within each V-J. Welch's t-statistics and random forest reduced roughly 540 V-J features to about 13, which were used in a naive Bayes classifier (R e1071). The public reads were quality trimmed at Q25 with fastp and then assembled into clones with MiXCR by TCRdb, keeping productive beta chains. Entries that share a CDR3 protein sequence are merged under the most common genes and DNA. TCRdb's processing, not the study's, gives the V and J calls here. The sample table holds under 300,000 distinct CDR3 sequences, of which around 15% were seen once. The leading ten clones occupy 30% of the sample.

The hyperthyroidism patients were between 18 and 65 years old and newly diagnosed, with a disease duration of less than 2 months. Patients with uncontrolled infections, other autoimmune diseases, pregnancy or lactation were excluded. Diagnoses were established on the basis of clinical symptoms, serum thyroxine and TRAb, thyroid ultrasound, and orbital computed tomography. Blood from progressor patients was collected at the time of first diagnosis with hyperthyroidism, before any ophthalmopathy symptoms had appeared. Ficoll-Paque density gradient centrifugation was used to isolate PBMCs from approximately 11 ml of fresh peripheral blood. Progressor patients were defined as those initially diagnosed with Graves' hyperthyroidism in whom ophthalmopathy developed during follow-up. Total RNA was extracted with Trizol reagent, and quality was checked on an Agilent 2100 Bioanalyzer.

Sequenced input: blood. The rearrangement combines TRBV5-1 with TRBJ1-1; the best D guess is TRBD1, with 6 bases matching. The clonotype was recovered from a woman aged 45-60 years with Graves' hyperthyroidism that later progressed to Graves' ophthalmopathy. CDR3 reads: CASSLGTAWTEAFF. The DNA reads as follows: TGCGCCAGCAGCTTGGGGACAGCTTGGACTGAAGCTTTCTTT.